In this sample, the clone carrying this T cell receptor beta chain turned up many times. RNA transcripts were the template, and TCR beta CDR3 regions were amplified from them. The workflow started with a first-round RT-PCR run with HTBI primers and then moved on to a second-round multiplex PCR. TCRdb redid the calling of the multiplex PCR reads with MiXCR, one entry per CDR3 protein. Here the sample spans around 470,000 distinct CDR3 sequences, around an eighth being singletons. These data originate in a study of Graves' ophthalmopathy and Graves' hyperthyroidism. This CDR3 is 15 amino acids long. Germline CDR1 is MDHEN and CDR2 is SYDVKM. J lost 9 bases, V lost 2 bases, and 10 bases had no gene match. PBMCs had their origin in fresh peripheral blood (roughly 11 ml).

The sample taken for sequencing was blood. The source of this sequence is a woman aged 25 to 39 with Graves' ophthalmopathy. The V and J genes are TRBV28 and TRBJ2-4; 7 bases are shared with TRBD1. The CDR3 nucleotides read TGTGCCAGCAGTTTAAGAAAGACAGGGTTGAGCATTCAGTACTTC. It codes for CASSLRKTGLSIQYF.